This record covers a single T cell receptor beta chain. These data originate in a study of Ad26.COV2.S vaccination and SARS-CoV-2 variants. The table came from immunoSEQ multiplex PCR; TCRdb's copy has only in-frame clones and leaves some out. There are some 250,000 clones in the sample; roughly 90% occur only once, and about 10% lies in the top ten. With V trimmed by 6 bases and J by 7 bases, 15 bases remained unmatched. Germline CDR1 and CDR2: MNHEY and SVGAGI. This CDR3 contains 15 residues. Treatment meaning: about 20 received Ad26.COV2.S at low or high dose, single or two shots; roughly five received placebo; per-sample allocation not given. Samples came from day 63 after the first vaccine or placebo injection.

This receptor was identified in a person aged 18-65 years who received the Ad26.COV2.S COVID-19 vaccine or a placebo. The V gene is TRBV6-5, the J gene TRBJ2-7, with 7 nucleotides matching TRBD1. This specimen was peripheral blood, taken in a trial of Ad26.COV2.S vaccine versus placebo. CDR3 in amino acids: CASSSGTVRIGEQYF. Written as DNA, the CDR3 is TGTGCCAGCAGCTCCGGGACAGTAAGGATCGGAGAGCAGTACTTC.